This TCR beta chain emerged from a study of CD8+ T cells in alopecia areata. Study overall: It was oral tofacitinib, at 5 to 10 mg twice daily, that treated patients received. The study's findings and limits: Clonality in lesional scalp, especially alopecia totalis/universalis, exceeded that of normal scalp. Scalp and blood samples kept many expanded lesional clones throughout tofacitinib.

About this clone: The antigen is unknown.

V lost 0 bases and J lost 3, with 7 bases in between. Germline values: CDR1 MGHRA, CDR2 YSYEKL. The CDR3 is 14 residues long. Extraction of RNA preceded its reverse transcription into cDNA, which served as the sequencing template. Profiling relied on immunoSEQ multiplex PCR, and the TCRdb table lists in-frame clones only, not all of them. The sample yields over 100,000 clones, around 53% seen once. Documented treatment: oral pan-JAK inhibitor, 5-10 mg twice daily. CD4+ and CD8+ T cells were sorted from PBMCs. The receptor was derived from a human donor with alopecia areata. The chain employs TRBV4-1 and TRBJ2-3; no clear D gene. Sequenced here: CD8+ T cells sorted from blood, sampled at week 24, from a patient treated with tofacitinib. CDR3 protein: CASSQDPATDTQYF. The CDR3 bases are TGCGCCAGCAGCCAAGATCCAGCAACAGATACGCAGTATTTT.